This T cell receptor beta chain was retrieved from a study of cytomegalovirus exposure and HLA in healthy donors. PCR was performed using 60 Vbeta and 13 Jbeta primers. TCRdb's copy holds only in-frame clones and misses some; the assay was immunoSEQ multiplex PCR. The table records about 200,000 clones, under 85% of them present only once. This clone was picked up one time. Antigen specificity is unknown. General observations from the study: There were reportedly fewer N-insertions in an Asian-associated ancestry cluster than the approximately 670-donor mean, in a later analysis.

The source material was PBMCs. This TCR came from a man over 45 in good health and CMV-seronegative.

The DNA for the CDR3 is TGCGCCAGCAGCTTAACAGGGGGCTGGTACGAGCAGTACTTC. This encodes CASSLTGGWYEQYF. The chain has TRBV5-1 and TRBJ2-7; 9 bases are shared with TRBD1. The CDR3 is 14 amino acids. The germline gives CDR1 SGHRS, CDR2 YFSETQ. After removal of 2 bases from V and 4 bases from J, the junction contained 4 bases not matched to a gene.